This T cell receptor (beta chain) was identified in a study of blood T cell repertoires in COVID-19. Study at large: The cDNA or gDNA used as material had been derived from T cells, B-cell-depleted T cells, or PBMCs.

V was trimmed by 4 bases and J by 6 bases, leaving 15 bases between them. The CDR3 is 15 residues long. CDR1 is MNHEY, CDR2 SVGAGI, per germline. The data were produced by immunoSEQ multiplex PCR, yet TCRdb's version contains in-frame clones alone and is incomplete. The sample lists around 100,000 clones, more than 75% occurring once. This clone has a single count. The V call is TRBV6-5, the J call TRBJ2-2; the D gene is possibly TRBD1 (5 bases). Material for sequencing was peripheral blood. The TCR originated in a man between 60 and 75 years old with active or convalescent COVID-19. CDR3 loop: CASSSPTLGAGELFF. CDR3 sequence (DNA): TGTGCCAGCAGTTCCCCTACTCTAGGGGCCGGGGAGCTGTTTTTT.